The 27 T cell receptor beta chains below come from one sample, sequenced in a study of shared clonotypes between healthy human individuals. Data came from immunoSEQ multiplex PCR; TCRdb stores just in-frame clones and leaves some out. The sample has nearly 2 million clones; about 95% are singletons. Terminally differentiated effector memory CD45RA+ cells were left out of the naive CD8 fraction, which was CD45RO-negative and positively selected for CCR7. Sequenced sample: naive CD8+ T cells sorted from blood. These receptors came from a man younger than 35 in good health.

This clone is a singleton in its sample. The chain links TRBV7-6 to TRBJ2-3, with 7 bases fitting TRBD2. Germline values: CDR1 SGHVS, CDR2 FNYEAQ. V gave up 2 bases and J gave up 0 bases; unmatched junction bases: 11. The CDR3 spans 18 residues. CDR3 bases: TGTGCCAGCAGCTTACTCGGGGGGACCTCGACTAGCACAGATACGCAGTATTTT. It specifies CASSLLGGTSTSTDTQYF.

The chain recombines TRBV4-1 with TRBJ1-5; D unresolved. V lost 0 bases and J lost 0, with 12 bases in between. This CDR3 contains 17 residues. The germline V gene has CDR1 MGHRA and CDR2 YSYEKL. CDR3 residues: CASSQDSDVYSNQPQHF. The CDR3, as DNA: TGCGCCAGCAGCCAAGATTCGGACGTCTATAGCAATCAGCCCCAGCATTTT.

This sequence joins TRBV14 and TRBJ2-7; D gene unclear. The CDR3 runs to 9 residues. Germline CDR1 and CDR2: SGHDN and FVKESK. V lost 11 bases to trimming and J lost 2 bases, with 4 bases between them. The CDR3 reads CAAAYEQYF. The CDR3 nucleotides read TGTGCCGCAGCCTACGAGCAGTACTTC.

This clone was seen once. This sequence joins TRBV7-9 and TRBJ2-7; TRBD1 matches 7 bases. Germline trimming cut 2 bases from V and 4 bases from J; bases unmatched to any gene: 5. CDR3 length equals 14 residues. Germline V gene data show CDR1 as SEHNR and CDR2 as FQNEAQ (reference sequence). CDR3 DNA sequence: TGTGCCAGCAGCTTAAACGACAGGGTGTACGAGCAGTACTTC. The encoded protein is CASSLNDRVYEQYF.

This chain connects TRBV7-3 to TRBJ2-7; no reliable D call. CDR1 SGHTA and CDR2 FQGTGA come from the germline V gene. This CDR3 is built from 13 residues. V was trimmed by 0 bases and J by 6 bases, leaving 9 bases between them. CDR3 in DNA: TGTGCCAGCAGCTTAACTGGCCCCTCCGAGCAGTACTTC. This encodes CASSLTGPSEQYF.

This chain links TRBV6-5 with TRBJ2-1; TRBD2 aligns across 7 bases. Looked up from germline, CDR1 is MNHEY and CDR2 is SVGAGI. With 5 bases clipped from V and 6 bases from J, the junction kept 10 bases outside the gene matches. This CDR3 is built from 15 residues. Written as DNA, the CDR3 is TGTGCCAGCAGTCCCCCCTGGGGGGGTGGCAATGAGCAGTTCTTC. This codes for CASSPPWGGGNEQFF.

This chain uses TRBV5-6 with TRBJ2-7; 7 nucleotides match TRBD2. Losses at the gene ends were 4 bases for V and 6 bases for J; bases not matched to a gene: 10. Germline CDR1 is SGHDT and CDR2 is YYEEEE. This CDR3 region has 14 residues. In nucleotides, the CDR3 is TGTGCCAGCAGCCCGACTAGTGGGGAGGGCGAGCAGTACTTC. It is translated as CASSPTSGEGEQYF.

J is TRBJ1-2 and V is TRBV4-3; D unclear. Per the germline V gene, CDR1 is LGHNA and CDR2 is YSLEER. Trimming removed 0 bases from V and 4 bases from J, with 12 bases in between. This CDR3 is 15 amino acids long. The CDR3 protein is CASSQDKNSIYGYTF. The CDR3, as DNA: TGCGCCAGCAGCCAAGATAAAAACTCTATCTATGGCTACACCTTC.

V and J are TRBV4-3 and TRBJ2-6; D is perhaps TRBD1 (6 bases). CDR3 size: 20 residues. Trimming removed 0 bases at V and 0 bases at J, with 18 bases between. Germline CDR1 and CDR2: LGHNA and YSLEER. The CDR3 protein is CASSQERTGTWSSGANVLTF. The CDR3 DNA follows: TGCGCCAGCAGCCAAGAGAGAACCGGGACATGGAGCTCTGGGGCCAACGTCCTGACTTTC.

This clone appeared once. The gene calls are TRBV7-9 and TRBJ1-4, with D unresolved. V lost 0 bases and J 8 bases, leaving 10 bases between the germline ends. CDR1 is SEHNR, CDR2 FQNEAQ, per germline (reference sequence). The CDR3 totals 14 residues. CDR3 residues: CASSLALTSEKLFF. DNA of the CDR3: TGTGCCAGCAGCTTAGCGCTTACTTCGGAAAAACTGTTTTTT.

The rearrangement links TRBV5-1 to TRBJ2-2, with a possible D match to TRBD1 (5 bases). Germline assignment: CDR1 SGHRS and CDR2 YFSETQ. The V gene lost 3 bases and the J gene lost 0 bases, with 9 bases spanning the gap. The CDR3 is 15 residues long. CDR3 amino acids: CASSSPTANTGELFF. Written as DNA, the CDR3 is TGCGCCAGCAGCTCTCCGACAGCGAACACCGGGGAGCTGTTTTTT.

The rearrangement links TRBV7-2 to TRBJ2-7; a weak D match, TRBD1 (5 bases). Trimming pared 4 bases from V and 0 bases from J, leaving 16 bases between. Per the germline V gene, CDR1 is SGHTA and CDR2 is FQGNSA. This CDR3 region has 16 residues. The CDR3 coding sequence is TGTGCCAGCAGCTGGGGTCTGGGGCCGTACTCCTACGAGCAGTACTTC. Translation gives CASSWGLGPYSYEQYF.

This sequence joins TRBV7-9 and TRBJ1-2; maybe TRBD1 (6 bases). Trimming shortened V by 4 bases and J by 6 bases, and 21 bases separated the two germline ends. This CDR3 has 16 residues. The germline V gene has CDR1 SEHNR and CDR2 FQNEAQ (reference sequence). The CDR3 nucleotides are TGTGCCAGCAGCTCCGTTAGGGGGGGACAAGGGGATGGCTACACCTTC. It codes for CASSSVRGGQGDGYTF.

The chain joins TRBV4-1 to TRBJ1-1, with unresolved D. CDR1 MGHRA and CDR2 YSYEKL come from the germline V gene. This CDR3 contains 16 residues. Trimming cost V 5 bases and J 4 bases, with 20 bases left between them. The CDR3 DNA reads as TGCGCCAGCAGCAAGTGGCCGGCGAGTTGGGGCACTGAAGCTTTCTTT. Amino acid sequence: CASSKWPASWGTEAFF.

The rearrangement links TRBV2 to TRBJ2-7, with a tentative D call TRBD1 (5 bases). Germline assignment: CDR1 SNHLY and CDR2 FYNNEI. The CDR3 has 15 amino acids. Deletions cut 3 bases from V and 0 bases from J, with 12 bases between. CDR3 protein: CASSDMAGHSYEQYF. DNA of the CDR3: TGTGCCAGCAGTGATATGGCAGGGCACTCCTACGAGCAGTACTTC.

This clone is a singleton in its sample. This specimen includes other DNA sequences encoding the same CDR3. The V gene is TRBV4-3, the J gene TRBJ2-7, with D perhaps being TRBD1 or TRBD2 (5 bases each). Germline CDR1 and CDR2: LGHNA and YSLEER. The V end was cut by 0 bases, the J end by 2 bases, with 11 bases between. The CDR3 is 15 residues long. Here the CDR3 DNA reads TGCGCCAGCAGCCAAGATCGGGACGGTGCCTACGAGCAGTACTTC. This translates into CASSQDRDGAYEQYF.

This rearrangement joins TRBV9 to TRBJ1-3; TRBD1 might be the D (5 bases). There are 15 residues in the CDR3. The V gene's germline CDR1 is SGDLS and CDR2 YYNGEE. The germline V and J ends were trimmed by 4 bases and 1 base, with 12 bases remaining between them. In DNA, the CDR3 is TGTGCCAGCAGCCAAGGCGGGGGGTCTGGAAACACCATATATTTT. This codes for CASSQGGGSGNTIYF.

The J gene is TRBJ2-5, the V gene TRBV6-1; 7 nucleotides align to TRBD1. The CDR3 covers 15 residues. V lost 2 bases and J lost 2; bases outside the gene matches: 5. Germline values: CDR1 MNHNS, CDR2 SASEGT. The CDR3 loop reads CASSERDSPQETQYF. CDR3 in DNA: TGTGCCAGCAGTGAAAGGGACAGTCCTCAAGAGACCCAGTACTTC.

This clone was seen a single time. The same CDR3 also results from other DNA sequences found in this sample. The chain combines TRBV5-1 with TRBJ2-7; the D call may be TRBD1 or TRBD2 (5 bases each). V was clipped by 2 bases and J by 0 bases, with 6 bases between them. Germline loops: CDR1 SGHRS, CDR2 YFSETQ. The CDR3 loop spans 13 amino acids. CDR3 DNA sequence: TGCGCCAGCAGCTTCGGGACCTCCTACGAGCAGTACTTC. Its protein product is CASSFGTSYEQYF.

The CDR3 DNA reads TGTGCCAGCAGCTTAGCAGGTTTCGGGGGGTGGAACGAGCAGTACTTC. It yields the protein CASSLAGFGGWNEQYF. The V call is TRBV7-9, the J call TRBJ2-7, with 7 bases identical to TRBD2. Germline V CDR1 and CDR2: SEHNR, FQNEAQ (reference sequence). CDR3 size: 16 residues. With 0 bases clipped from V and 5 bases from J, the junction kept 10 bases outside the gene matches.

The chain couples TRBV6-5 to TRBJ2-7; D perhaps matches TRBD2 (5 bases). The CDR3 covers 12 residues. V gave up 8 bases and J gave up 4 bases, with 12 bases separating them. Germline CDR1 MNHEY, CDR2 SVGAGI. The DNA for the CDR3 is TGTGCCAGCGAAGGTCCGGGGTACGAGCAGTACTTC. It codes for CASEGPGYEQYF.

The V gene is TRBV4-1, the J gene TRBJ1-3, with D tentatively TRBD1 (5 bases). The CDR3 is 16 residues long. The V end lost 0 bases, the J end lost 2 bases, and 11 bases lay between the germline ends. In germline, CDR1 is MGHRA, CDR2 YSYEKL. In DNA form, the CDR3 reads TGCGCCAGCAGCCAAGAAGGCAGGGCCGCTGGAAACACCATATATTTT. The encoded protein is CASSQEGRAAGNTIYF.

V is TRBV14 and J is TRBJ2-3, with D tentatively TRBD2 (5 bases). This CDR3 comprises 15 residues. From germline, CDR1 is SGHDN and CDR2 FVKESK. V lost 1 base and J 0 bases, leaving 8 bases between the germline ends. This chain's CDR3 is CASSQALASTDTQYF. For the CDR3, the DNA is TGTGCCAGCAGCCAAGCTCTAGCCAGCACAGATACGCAGTATTTT.

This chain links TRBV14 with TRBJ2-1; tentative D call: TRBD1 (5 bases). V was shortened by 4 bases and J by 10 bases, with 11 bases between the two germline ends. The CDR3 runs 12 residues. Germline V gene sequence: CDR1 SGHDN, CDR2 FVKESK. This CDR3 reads CASSPTGNEQFF. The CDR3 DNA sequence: TGTGCCAGCAGCCCTACAGGAAACGAGCAGTTCTTC. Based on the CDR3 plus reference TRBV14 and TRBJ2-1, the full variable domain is EAGVTQFPSHSVIEKGQTVTLRCDPISGHDNLYWYRRVMGKEIKFLLHFVKESKQDESGMPNNRFLAERTGGTYSTLKVQPAELEDSGVYFCASSPTGNEQFFGPGTRLTVL.

For the CDR3, the DNA is TGTGCCAGCAGCTCGGAGCGGGAGCATGACGGGGAGCTGTTTTTT. As protein: CASSSEREHDGELFF. The V call is TRBV7-6, the J call TRBJ2-2; 8 positions agree with TRBD2. Germline V gene sequence: CDR1 SGHVS, CDR2 FNYEAQ. V gave up 4 bases and J gave up 7 bases; unmatched junction bases: 8. CDR3 length: 15 residues.

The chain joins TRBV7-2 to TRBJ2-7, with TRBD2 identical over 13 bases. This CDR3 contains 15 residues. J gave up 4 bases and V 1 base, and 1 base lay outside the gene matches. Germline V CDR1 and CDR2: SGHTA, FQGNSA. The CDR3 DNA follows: TGTGCCAGCAGCTTAGGGACTAGCGGGAGTTACGAGCAGTACTTC. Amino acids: CASSLGTSGSYEQYF.

CDR3 nucleotide sequence: TGTGCCATCACCCCGGACAGGGGGCGAAGCTACGAGCAGTACTTC. Translation: CAITPDRGRSYEQYF. The chain recombines TRBV10-3 with TRBJ2-7, with 11 nucleotides matching TRBD1. V shed 7 bases and J 3 bases; nucleotides not matched to a gene: 8. The CDR3 covers 15 residues. Germline CDR1 ENHRY, CDR2 SYGVKD.